This T cell receptor beta chain was captured in a study of blood T cell repertoires in COVID-19. As for the study in general: COVID-19 samples, acute and convalescent, were from the United States, Italy and Spain. PBMCs, B-cell-depleted T cells, or T cells provided the cDNA or gDNA that made up the material.

Germline loops: CDR1 MDHEN, CDR2 SYDVKM. There are 13 residues in the CDR3. Trimming stripped 6 bases from V and 4 bases from J, with 11 bases between. In the original processing: By means of reference gene primer amplification, nucleated cell counts were estimated. TCRdb's copy holds only in-frame clones and misses some; the assay was immunoSEQ multiplex PCR. That table supplies the V and J calls and clone size; D and trimming were determined from the DNA. The repertoire has more than 65,000 clones, approximately 79% of them found once; the top ten carry 5.5% to 7%. The rearrangement uses TRBV28 and TRBJ2-3; D is unclear. Sequenced: peripheral blood. The sequence was collected from a woman aged 55-69 years with acute or convalescent COVID-19. The CDR3 protein is CASSRTLADTQYF. The CDR3 DNA follows: TGTGCCAGCAGCCGCACATTGGCAGATACGCAGTATTTT. Full variable domain (missing parts from reference TRBV28 and TRBJ2-3): DVKVTQSSRYLVKRTGEKVFLECVQDMDHENMFWYRQDPGLGLRLIYFSYDVKMKEKGDIPEGYSVSREKKERFSLILESASTNQTSMYLCASSRTLADTQYFGPGTRLTVL.